This TCR beta chain comes out of a study of metastatic and nonmetastatic thyroid tumors. Study background: Samples came from malignant and benign thyroid patients, and repertoires were compared across blood and tumor or nodule tissue. Broader study findings: Significantly higher TCR beta diversity was reportedly seen in malignant thyroid tumors than benign nodules, in blood and tumor.

Germline values: CDR1 MGHRA, CDR2 YSYEKL. The CDR3 is made up of 15 amino acids. V was cut by 0 bases and J by 5 bases, with 14 bases left in between. This clone is categorized as medium-sized. The antigen remains undetermined. Per the original methods: A classifier of distant metastasis in papillary thyroid cancer was built from CDR3 differences (across clinicopathological groups). TCRdb re-called clones via MiXCR from the PCR reads. TCRdb's processing, not the authors', yielded these V and J calls. The table lists about 21,000 clones, roughly 27% of them singletons. No patient had received any treatment before thyroid surgery.

The chain employs TRBV4-1 and TRBJ2-7; maybe TRBD2 (5 bases). The sequence derives from a male donor with papillary thyroid cancer or a benign thyroid nodule (not recorded which). Some clones in this sample may be carry-over from other donors' samples. Sequencing used tumor tissue. The CDR3 reads CASSQERGNPDEQYF. The CDR3 DNA reads TGCGCCAGCAGCCAAGAGAGAGGGAACCCAGACGAGCAGTACTTC.